Listed here is a single T cell receptor beta chain. The antigen remains undetermined. Resections from corrective heart surgery provided thymus tissue. Healthy Finnish infants having corrective surgery for congenital heart defects served as donors. The sample is drawn from a study of human thymus T cells. TCRdb's copy holds only in-frame clones and misses some; the assay was immunoSEQ multiplex PCR. Among some 120,000 clones listed, around 94% were seen once. Trimming took 7 bases from V and 4 from J, leaving 11 bases between them. This CDR3 contains 12 residues. The germline CDR1 and CDR2 sequences are GTSNPN and SVGIG (reference sequence). The study's findings and limits: Seemingly biased V and J gene usage marked thymic and blood repertoires. Unrelated people showed highly overlapping thymic repertoires, related research reported.

The source of this sequence is a boy under three years old with a congenital heart defect but otherwise immunologically healthy. J is TRBJ2-1 and V is TRBV30, with TRBD1 as a possible D gene (6 bases). The sequenced sample was thymus tissue. CDR3 amino acids: CAYGQLYNEQFF. The CDR3 DNA sequence: TGTGCCTATGGACAGTTATACAATGAGCAGTTCTTC.